The sequence of this TCR beta chain was determined in a study of patients and donors after allogeneic stem cell transplantation (dated by TCRdb to about 2020). The library relied on RT-PCR. The reads were generated on a NextSeq 550. TCRdb took the public reads, trimmed them with fastp at Q25, ran MiXCR for clone calling and kept in-frame beta chains. When rows share a CDR3 protein, they turn into one entry using the most common DNA and genes. Across this sample there are 70,000 or so distinct CDR3 sequences, with roughly 29% seen only once. The ten biggest clones cover 26% of the sample. This clonotype was seen a handful of times. It has no known antigen specificity. Nothing much larger sits one base from this clone, and base qualities are not available. The CDR1 and CDR2 encoded by the germline V gene (reference sequence) are LNHNV and YYDKDF. Measured from the cysteine to the phenylalanine, the CDR3 is 15 residues long. CDR3 DNA is the only sequence kept; it has 45 bases, read in frame from the first base. V is pared back by 1 base and J by 11 bases, with 18 bases lying between the germline termini.

Input material: blood, either unsorted or a sorted T cell fraction (not recorded which). The sequence joins TRBV15 to TRBJ2-4; no D gene can be assigned with confidence. The TCR was taken from a human donor who was either an allogeneic HSCT recipient or a stem cell or donor lymphocyte infusion donor (not recorded which). It is not recorded whose cells these are; they may come from a transplant donor. DNA sequence: TGTGCCACCAGCAGAGGGGCCCAAAATGGAGCAGTTCAGTACTTC. Its translation reads: CATSRGAQNGAVQYF.